The clone carrying this T cell receptor beta chain turned up a few times. No antigen is known for it. The authors ran a second PCR of 7 to 11 cycles using a sample-barcoded 5' primer and a J-beta primer mix. MiXCR was run by TCRdb on the 5' RACE reads, yielding one entry per CDR3 protein. The table has about 800,000 distinct CDR3 sequences, approximately 25% seen once; the top ten hold 3% to 4.5%. This sample stems from a study of blood T cells in healthy people across ages. General observations from the study: TCR beta diversity, measured per million T cells, fell in a roughly linear way with age.

J gave up 7 bases and V 0 bases, and 11 bases lay outside the gene matches. The germline V gene has CDR1 SGHAT and CDR2 FQNNGV. The CDR3 sequence is 17 residues long. The data also belong to a second study, concerning T cells of mothers and their children.

Specimen: blood. The chain couples TRBV11-2 to TRBJ2-1, with 8 bases matching TRBD2. This receptor was obtained from a boy aged 10-17 years in good health. In DNA, the CDR3 is TGTGCCAGCAGCTTAGATCCTTCCCTAGCGGGTGGGAATGAGCAGTTCTTC. Translated, it gives CASSLDPSLAGGNEQFF.